Below are 20 T cell receptor beta chains sequenced from a single sample in a study of CD8+CD57+ T cells in acquired aplastic anemia. Genomic DNA constituted the template upon which TCR beta VDJ and CDR3 profiling was performed. TCRdb reprocessed the reads with MiXCR, giving one entry per CDR3 protein. The sample holds more than 150,000 distinct CDR3 sequences, 40% to 55% seen once. In patients chosen for sequencing, flow cytometry had shown CD8+CD57+ cell expansion. Material: sorted CD4+, CD8+, or CD8+CD57+ T cells (not recorded which) from PBMCs. Receptors were obtained from a human donor with aplastic anemia.

This clonotype was detected ten times or more. The V gene is TRBV6-1, the J gene TRBJ1-1; TRBD1 is a possible D gene (5 bases). CDR1 is MNHNS and CDR2 is SASEGT in the germline V gene. V was pared by 11 bases and J by 6 bases, with 16 bases between. CDR3 length: 12 amino acids. This CDR3 is CASRSRVAEAFF. In DNA form, the CDR3 reads TGTGCCTCCCGGAGCAGGGTCGCTGAAGCTTTCTTT.

The table lists this clonotype with many counts. A single base separates this from a much larger clone, so it may be a read error. The chain uses TRBV19 and TRBJ1-1; 7 bases agree with TRBD1. Looked up from germline, CDR1 is LNHDA and CDR2 is SQIVND (reference sequence). The CDR3 length is 12 residues. Germline trimming cut 6 bases from V and 10 bases from J; bases unmatched to any gene: 8. The DNA of the CDR3 is TGTGCCAGTAGCGACAGGGCGCTGACAGCTTTCTTT. This sequence encodes CASSDRALTAFF. The whole variable domain, remainder taken from reference TRBV19 and TRBJ1-1, is DGGITQSPKYLFRKEGQNVTLSCEQNLNHDAMYWYRQDPGQGLRLIYYSQIVNDFQKGDIAEGYSVSREKKESFPLTVTSAQKNPTAFYLCASSDRALTAFFGQGTRLTVV.

The chain links TRBV20-1 to TRBJ2-7; D remains ambiguous. The germline gives CDR1 DFQATT, CDR2 SNEGSKA (reference sequence). V dropped 4 bases and J dropped 2 bases, with 12 bases sitting between them. The CDR3 is 13 amino acids. CDR3 nucleotide sequence: TGCAGTGCTATCGCTCCCGAAACCTACGAGCAGTACTTC. Amino acid sequence: CSAIAPETYEQYF.

J is TRBJ2-1 and V is TRBV7-3; tentatively, D is TRBD1 (6 bases). Trimming left V 1 base short and J 9 bases short, with 16 bases between. Per germline, CDR1 SGHTA and CDR2 FQGTGA. CDR3 size: 15 residues. The CDR3 region is CASSLSGGGLGEQFF. CDR3 DNA sequence: TGTGCCAGCAGCTTAAGCGGTGGGGGCCTTGGTGAGCAGTTCTTC.

Turning to this clonotype: The germline gene is not matched at one end of the junction; a read error may be the cause. The chain uses TRBV2 and TRBJ1-5; D is undetermined. This CDR3 contains 12 residues. In germline, CDR1 is SNHLY, CDR2 FYNNEI. CDR3 protein: CASNEVGQAQHF. DNA for the CDR3: TGTGCCAGCAACGAAGTCGGTCAGGCCCAGCATTTT.

This clonotype came up once. The chain carries TRBV15 and TRBJ1-2; 7 bases align to TRBD1. CDR1 and CDR2 from the germline V gene are LNHNV and YYDKDF (reference sequence). The V gene end was trimmed by 4 bases and the J gene end by 2 bases; junction bases not matched to a gene: 7. There are 15 residues in the CDR3. The CDR3 DNA reads as TGTGCCACCAGCAACCCAGGACAGGCCAACTATGGCTACACCTTC. Its protein product is CATSNPGQANYGYTF.

Regarding this clonotype: It may be a read error: a sequence one base away is much more abundant. The J gene is TRBJ2-7, the V gene TRBV6-5; 8 bases align to TRBD1. This CDR3 has 14 amino acids. Germline V gene lookup returns CDR1 MNHEY and CDR2 SVGAGI. CDR3 sequence (DNA): TGTTCCAGCAGTTACGCAGGGGGCTACTACGAGCAGTACTTC. It is translated as CSSSYAGGYYEQYF.

This chain links TRBV15 with TRBJ1-1; D call uncertain. Trimming pared 0 bases from V and 7 bases from J, leaving 6 bases between. Germline assignment: CDR1 LNHNV and CDR2 YYDKDF (reference sequence). The CDR3 sequence is 12 residues long. The DNA of the CDR3 is TGTGCCACCAGCAGAGACGGCAATGAAGCTTTCTTT. It yields the protein CATSRDGNEAFF.

In its sample, this clonotype was seen a few times. CDR3 amino acids: CATSRDRMNTEAFF. The CDR3 region has the DNA TGTGCCACCAGCAGGGACAGAATGAACACTGAAGCTTTCTTT. The V gene is TRBV15, the J gene TRBJ1-1, with D possibly matching TRBD1 (6 bases). CDR1 and CDR2 from the germline V gene are LNHNV and YYDKDF (reference sequence). CDR3 length: 14 residues. V was cut by 3 bases and J by 0 bases, with 8 bases left in between.

Many counts were recorded for this clonotype. The chain links TRBV30 to TRBJ2-3; the D gene is possibly TRBD2 (6 bases). CDR3 length: 14 residues. Per germline, CDR1 GTSNPN and CDR2 SVGIG (reference sequence). The ends were cut back, 2 bases at V and 1 base at J, with 10 bases in the middle. The CDR3 region is CAWSSGRGTDTQYF. The CDR3 DNA reads TGTGCCTGGAGTAGCGGGCGAGGCACAGATACGCAGTATTTT.

The chain combines TRBV5-1 with TRBJ1-6, with D uncertain. Trimming took off 4 bases at V and 6 bases at J, with 14 bases between the two ends. The CDR3 covers 15 residues. Per the germline V gene, CDR1 is SGHRS and CDR2 is YFSETQ. The CDR3 bases are TGCGCCAGCAGCCCAGACGGGCAGATTAATTCACCCCTCCACTTT. Protein: CASSPDGQINSPLHF.

This sequence joins TRBV12-3 or TRBV12-4 and TRBJ1-2; D may be TRBD1 (6 bases). The CDR3 has 14 residues. V was shortened by 7 bases and J by 2 bases, with 14 bases between the two germline ends. CDR3 residues: CASTLGGGNYGYTF. CDR3 nucleotide sequence: TGTGCCAGCACCCTAGGGGGGGGGAACTATGGCTACACCTTC.

The rearrangement uses TRBV24-1 and TRBJ2-5; 8 bases are a match to TRBD1. V trimming: 1 base; J trimming: 13 bases; junction bases outside the gene matches: 10. CDR3 length equals 14 residues. Germline V gene data show CDR1 as KGHDR and CDR2 as SFDVKD. In DNA form, the CDR3 reads TGTGCCACCAGTGATTTAGGCGGACAGGGAGCTTTGTACTTC. This gives the protein CATSDLGGQGALYF.

This clonotype was recorded at least ten times. V and J are TRBV5-1 and TRBJ2-3; TRBD1 agrees at 10 bases. The CDR3 runs to 15 residues. J lost 5 bases, V lost 0 bases, and 3 bases had no gene match. Germline assignment: CDR1 SGHRS and CDR2 YFSETQ. The CDR3 is CASSLAGTGVDTQYF. CDR3 coding DNA: TGCGCCAGCAGCTTGGCAGGGACAGGGGTAGATACGCAGTATTTT.

This clonotype has only one observation. This chain uses TRBV12-3 or TRBV12-4 with TRBJ1-6; maybe TRBD1 (5 bases). The CDR3 contains 16 residues. V was cut by 6 bases and J by 5 bases, with 17 bases left in between. CDR3 loop: CASSEKGSEDNSPLHF. The DNA of the CDR3 is TGTGCCAGCAGCGAGAAGGGGTCAGAGGATAATTCACCCCTCCACTTT.

The V gene is TRBV12-3 or TRBV12-4, the J gene TRBJ1-5; TRBD1 might be the D (5 bases). Deletions cut 4 bases from V and 1 base from J, with 20 bases between. This CDR3 spans 18 amino acids. The CDR3, as DNA: TGTGCCAGCAGTTGGCCCAAGGAGGGGAGTGGGAGCAATCAGCCCCAGCATTTT. Its translation: CASSWPKEGSGSNQPQHF.

The chain joins TRBV19 to TRBJ2-3; TRBD2 matches 14 bases. This CDR3 has 14 amino acids. Trimming removed 5 bases from V and 8 bases from J; junction bases left unmatched: 3. Germline CDR1 is LNHDA and CDR2 is SQIVND (reference sequence). For the CDR3, the DNA is TGTGCCAGTAGTCTGGGACTAGCGGGAGTTACGCAGTATTTT. Amino acid sequence: CASSLGLAGVTQYF.

As regards this clonotype: A much larger clone differs by one base, so this may be a read error. The chain couples TRBV7-2 to TRBJ2-5; perhaps TRBD2 as D (5 bases). Germline CDR1 SGHTA, CDR2 FQGNSA. This CDR3 spans 14 amino acids. DNA of the CDR3: TGTGCCAGCAGCTTACGCCCTCTCGGGGAGACCCAGCACTTC. Its protein product is CASSLRPLGETQHF.

This clonotype has a count of ten or more. The chain couples TRBV5-1 to TRBJ1-3; D unresolved. Germline assignment: CDR1 SGHRS and CDR2 YFSETQ. Trimming cost V 0 bases and J 4 bases, with 11 bases left between them. The CDR3 extends over 15 amino acids. DNA of the CDR3: TGCGCCAGCAGCTTGGCCGCGGTGAGCGGAAACACCATATATTTT. It is translated as CASSLAAVSGNTIYF.

The J gene is TRBJ2-7, the V gene TRBV29-1; tentatively, D is TRBD2 (5 bases). With 1 base removed from V and 3 bases from J, the gap between germline ends came to 13 bases. In germline, CDR1 is SQVTM, CDR2 ANQGSEA. The CDR3 is 14 amino acids. CDR3 sequence reads: CSVEVGSGNYEQYF. In DNA form, the CDR3 reads TGCAGCGTTGAAGTAGGGTCGGGGAACTACGAGCAGTACTTC.